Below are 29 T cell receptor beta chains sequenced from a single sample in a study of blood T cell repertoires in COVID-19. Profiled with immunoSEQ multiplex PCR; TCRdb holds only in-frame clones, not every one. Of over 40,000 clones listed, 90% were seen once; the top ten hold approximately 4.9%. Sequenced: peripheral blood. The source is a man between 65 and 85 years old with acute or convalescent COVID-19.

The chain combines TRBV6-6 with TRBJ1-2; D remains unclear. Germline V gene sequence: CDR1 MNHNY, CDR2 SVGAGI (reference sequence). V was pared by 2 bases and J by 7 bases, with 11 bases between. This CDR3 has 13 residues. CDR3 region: CASSYVGSGGYTF. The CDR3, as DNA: TGTGCCAGCAGTTACGTCGGGTCGGGTGGCTACACCTTC.

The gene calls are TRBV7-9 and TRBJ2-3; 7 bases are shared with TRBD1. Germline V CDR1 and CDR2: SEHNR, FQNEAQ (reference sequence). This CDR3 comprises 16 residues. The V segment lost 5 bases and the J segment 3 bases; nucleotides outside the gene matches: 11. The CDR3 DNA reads TGTGCCAGCAGCGGTCCAGGGGGATATGGGACAGATACGCAGTATTTT. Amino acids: CASSGPGGYGTDTQYF.

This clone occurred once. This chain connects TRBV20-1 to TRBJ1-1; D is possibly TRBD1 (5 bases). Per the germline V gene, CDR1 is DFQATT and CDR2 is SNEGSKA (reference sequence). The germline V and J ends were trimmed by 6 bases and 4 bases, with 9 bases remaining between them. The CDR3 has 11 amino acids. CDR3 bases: TGCAGTGCCCACAGGATCACTGAAGCTTTCTTT. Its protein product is CSAHRITEAFF.

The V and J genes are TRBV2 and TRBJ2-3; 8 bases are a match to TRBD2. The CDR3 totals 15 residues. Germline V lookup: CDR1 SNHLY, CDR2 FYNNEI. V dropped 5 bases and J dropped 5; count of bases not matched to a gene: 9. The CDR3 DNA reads TGTGCCAGCAGTTCCGCCGGGACTAGGATAGATACGCAGTATTTT. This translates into CASSSAGTRIDTQYF.

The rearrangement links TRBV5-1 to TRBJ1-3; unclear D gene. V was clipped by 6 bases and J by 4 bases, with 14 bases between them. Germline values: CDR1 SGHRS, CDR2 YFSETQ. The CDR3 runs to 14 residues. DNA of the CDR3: TGCGCCAGCAAGGGAGCAGCGACCGGAAACACCATATATTTT. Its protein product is CASKGAATGNTIYF.

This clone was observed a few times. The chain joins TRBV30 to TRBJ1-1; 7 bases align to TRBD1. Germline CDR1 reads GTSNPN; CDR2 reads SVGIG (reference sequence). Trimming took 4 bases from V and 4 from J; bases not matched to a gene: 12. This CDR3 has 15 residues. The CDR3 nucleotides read TGTGCCTGGACGATTAGGGGGCAGGCCCGCACTGAAGCTTTCTTT. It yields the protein CAWTIRGQARTEAFF.

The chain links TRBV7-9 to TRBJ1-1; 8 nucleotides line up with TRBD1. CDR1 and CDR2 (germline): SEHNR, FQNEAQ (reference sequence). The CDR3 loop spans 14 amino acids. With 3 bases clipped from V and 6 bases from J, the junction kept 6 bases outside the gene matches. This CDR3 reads CASSFPRGHAEAFF. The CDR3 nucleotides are TGTGCCAGCAGCTTTCCCAGGGGGCACGCTGAAGCTTTCTTT.

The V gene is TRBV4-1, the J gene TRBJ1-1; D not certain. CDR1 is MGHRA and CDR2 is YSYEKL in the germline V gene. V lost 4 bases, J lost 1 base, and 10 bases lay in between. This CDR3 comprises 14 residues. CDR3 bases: TGCGCCAGCAGCCGAAGAGTAGAGAACACTGAAGCTTTCTTT. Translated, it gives CASSRRVENTEAFF.

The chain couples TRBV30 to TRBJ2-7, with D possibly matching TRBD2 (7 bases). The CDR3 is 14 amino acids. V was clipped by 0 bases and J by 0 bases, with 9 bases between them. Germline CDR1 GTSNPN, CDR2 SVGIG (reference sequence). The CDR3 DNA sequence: TGTGCCTGGAGTGTAGGGGGGGTCTCCTACGAGCAGTACTTC. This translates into CAWSVGGVSYEQYF.

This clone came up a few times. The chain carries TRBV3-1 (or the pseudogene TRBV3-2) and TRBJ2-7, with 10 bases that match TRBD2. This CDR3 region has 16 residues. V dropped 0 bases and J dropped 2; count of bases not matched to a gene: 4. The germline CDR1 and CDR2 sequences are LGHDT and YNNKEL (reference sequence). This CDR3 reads CASSQDGLAAAYEQYF. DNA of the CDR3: TGTGCCAGCAGCCAAGATGGACTAGCGGCGGCCTACGAGCAGTACTTC.

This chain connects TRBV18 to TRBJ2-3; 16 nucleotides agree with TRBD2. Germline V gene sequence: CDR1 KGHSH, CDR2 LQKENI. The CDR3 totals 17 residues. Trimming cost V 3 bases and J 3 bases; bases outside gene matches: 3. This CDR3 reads CASSPPGLAGGTDTQYF. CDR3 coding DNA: TGTGCCAGCTCACCCCCGGGACTAGCGGGGGGGACAGATACGCAGTATTTT. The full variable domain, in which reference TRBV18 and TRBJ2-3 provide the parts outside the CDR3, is NAGVMQNPRHLVRRRGQEARLRCSPMKGHSHVYWYRQLPEEGLKFMVYLQKENIIDESGMPKERFSAEFPKEGPSILRIQQVVRGDSAAYFCASSPPGLAGGTDTQYFGPGTRLTVL.

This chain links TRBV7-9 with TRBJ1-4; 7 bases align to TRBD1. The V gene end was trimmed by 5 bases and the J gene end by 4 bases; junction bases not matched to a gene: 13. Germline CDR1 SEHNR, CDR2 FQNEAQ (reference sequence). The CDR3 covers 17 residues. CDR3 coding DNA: TGTGCCAGCAGCGCCCCGAGCGGACAGGCGATTAATGAAAAACTGTTTTTT. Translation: CASSAPSGQAINEKLFF.

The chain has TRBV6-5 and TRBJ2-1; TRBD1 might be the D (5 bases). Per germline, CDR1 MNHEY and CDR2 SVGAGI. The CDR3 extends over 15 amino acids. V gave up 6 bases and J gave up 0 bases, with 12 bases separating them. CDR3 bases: TGTGCCAGCAGGACCCAGGGTAGCTCCTACAATGAGCAGTTCTTC. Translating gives CASRTQGSSYNEQFF.

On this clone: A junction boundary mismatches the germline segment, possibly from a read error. The CDR3: CATSTTGGLAGDF. The CDR3 DNA reads as TGTGCCACCAGCACCACTGGGGGACTAGCGGGGGATTTC. The V call is TRBV15, the J call TRBJ2-7, with 14 bases matching TRBD2. Per the germline V gene, CDR1 is LNHNV and CDR2 is YYDKDF (reference sequence). CDR3 size: 13 residues.

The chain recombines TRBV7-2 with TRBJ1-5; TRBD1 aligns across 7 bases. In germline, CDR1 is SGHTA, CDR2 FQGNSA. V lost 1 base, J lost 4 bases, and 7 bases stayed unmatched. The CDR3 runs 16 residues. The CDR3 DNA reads TGTGCCAGCAGCTTAGTCAGTACAGGGGATAATCAGCCCCAGCATTTT. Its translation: CASSLVSTGDNQPQHF. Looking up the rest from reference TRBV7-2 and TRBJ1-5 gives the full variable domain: GAGVSQSPSNKVTEKGKDVELRCDPISGHTALYWYRQSLGQGLEFLIYFQGNSAPDKSGLPSDRFSAERTGGSVSTLTIQRTQQEDSAVYLCASSLVSTGDNQPQHFGDGTRLSIL.

The CDR3 loop is CASSQVQNGYTF. The CDR3 DNA sequence: TGTGCCAGCAGCCAAGTCCAGAATGGCTACACCTTC. The chain couples TRBV3-1 (or the pseudogene TRBV3-2) to TRBJ1-2; D remains ambiguous. CDR1 LGHDT and CDR2 YNNKEL come from the germline V gene (reference sequence). The CDR3 totals 12 residues. The V and J ends lost 1 base and 6 bases respectively, with 6 bases between them.

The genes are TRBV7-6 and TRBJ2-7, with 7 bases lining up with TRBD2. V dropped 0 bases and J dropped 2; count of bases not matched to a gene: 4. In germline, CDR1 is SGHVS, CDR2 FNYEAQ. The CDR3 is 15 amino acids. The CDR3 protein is CASSLASGETYEQYF. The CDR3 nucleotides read TGTGCCAGCAGCTTAGCCAGCGGGGAAACCTACGAGCAGTACTTC.

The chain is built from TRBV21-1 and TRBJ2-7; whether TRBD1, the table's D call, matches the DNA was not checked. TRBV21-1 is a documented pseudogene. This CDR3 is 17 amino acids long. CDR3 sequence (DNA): TGTGCCAGCAGCACAGGGGCAGAGGGACAGGGTGCCTACGAGCAGTACTTC. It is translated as CASSTGAEGQGAYEQYF.

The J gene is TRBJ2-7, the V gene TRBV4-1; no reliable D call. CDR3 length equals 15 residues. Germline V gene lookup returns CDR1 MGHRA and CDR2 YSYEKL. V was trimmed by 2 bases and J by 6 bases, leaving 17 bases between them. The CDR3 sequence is CASSQFQLSGGEQYF. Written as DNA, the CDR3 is TGCGCCAGCAGCCAATTCCAGCTTAGTGGCGGCGAGCAGTACTTC.

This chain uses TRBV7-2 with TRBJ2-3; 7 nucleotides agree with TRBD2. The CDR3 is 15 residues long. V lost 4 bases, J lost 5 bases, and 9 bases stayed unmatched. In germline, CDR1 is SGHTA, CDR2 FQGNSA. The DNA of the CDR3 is TGTGCCAGCAGCTCGGTTCGGGGACTACAAGATACGCAGTATTTT. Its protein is CASSSVRGLQDTQYF.

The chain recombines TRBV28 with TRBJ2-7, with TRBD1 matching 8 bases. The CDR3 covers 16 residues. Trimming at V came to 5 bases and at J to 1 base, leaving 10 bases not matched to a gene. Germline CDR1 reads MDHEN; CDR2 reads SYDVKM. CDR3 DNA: TGTGCCAGCAGTCCCTATTGGCAGGGGGCTTCCTACGAGCAGTACTTC. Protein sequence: CASSPYWQGASYEQYF.

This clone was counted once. The CDR3 reads CAWRLHRANTEAFF. The CDR3 DNA follows: TGTGCCTGGAGGTTGCACAGGGCGAACACTGAAGCTTTCTTT. This chain uses TRBV30 with TRBJ1-1; D possibly corresponds to TRBD1 (6 bases). Trimming cost V 3 bases and J 1 base, with 12 bases left between them. The CDR3 covers 14 residues. Germline V gene data show CDR1 as GTSNPN and CDR2 as SVGIG (reference sequence).

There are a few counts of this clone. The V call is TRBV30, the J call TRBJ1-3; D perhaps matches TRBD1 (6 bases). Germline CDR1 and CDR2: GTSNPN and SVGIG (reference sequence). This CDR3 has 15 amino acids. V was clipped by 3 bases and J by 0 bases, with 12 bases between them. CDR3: CAWRKNRASGNTIYF. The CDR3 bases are TGTGCCTGGAGAAAGAACAGGGCCTCTGGAAACACCATATATTTT.

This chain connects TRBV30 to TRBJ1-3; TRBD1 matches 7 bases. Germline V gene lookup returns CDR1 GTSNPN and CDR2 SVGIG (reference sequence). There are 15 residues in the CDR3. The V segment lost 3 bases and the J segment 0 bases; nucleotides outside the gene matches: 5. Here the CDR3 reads CAWRLTGASGNTIYF. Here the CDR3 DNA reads TGTGCCTGGAGACTTACAGGGGCCTCTGGAAACACCATATATTTT. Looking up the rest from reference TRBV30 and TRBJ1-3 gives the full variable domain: SQTIHQWPATLVQPVGSPLSLECTVEGTSNPNLYWYRQAAGRGLQLLFYSVGIGQISSEVPQNLSASRPQDRQFILSSKKLLLSDSGFYLCAWRLTGASGNTIYFGEGSWLTVV.

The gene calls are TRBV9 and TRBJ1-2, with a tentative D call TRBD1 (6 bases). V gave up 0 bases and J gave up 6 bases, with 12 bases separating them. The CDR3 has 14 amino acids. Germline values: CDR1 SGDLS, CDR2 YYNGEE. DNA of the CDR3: TGTGCCAGCAGCGTAGTATCACAGGGTGATGGCTACACCTTC. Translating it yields CASSVVSQGDGYTF.

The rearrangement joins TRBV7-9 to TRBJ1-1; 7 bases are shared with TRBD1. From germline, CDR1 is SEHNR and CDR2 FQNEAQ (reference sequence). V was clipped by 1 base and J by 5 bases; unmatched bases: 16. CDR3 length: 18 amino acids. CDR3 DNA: TGTGCCAGCAGCTTAGGAAGGCTCAGGGGGTCGGGAAGGACTGAAGCTTTCTTT. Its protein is CASSLGRLRGSGRTEAFF. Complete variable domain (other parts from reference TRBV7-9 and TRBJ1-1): DTGVSQNPRHKITKRGQNVTFRCDPISEHNRLYWYRQTLGQGPEFLTYFQNEAQLEKSRLLSDRFSAERPKGSFSTLEIQRTEQGDSAMYLCASSLGRLRGSGRTEAFFGQGTRLTVV.

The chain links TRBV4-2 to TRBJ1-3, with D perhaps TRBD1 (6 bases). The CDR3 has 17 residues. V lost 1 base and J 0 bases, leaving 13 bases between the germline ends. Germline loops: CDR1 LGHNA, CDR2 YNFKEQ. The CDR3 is CASSQGRKQGSGNTIYF. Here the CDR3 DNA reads TGTGCCAGCAGCCAAGGAAGGAAACAGGGCTCTGGAAACACCATATATTTT.

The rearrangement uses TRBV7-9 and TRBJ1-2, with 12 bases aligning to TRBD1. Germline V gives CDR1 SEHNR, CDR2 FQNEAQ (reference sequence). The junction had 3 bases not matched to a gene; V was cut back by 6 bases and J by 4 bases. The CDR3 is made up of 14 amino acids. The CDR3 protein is CASRGTGGFYGYTF. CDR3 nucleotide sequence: TGTGCCAGCAGAGGGACAGGGGGCTTCTATGGCTACACCTTC.

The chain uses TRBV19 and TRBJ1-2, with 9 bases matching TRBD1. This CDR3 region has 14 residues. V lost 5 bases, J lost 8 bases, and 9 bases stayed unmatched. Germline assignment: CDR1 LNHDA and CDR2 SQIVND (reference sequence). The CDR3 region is CASSRDRETSGYTF. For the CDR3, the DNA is TGTGCCAGTAGTCGGGACAGGGAAACTTCGGGCTACACCTTC. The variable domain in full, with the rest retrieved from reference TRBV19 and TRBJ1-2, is DGGITQSPKYLFRKEGQNVTLSCEQNLNHDAMYWYRQDPGQGLRLIYYSQIVNDFQKGDIAEGYSVSREKKESFPLTVTSAQKNPTAFYLCASSRDRETSGYTFGSGTRLTVV.